These 7 T cell receptor beta chains share one sample of origin, sequenced in a study of OX40 agonist ivuxolimab in advanced cancers. The data were produced by immunoSEQ multiplex PCR, yet TCRdb's version contains in-frame clones alone and is incomplete. The sample shows tens of thousands of clones, 85% to 90% of them seen only once. This material consisted of CD4+ or CD8+ T cells sorted from blood, taken in a trial of the OX40 agonist ivuxolimab. The receptors here all came from an adult with an advanced solid tumor such as melanoma, head and neck, liver or kidney cancer.

The J gene is TRBJ1-5, the V gene TRBV6-6; D is unclear. The germline CDR1 and CDR2 sequences are MNHNY and SVGAGI (reference sequence). V was cut by 2 bases and J by 0 bases, with 11 bases left in between. The CDR3 is 16 residues long. The CDR3 DNA follows: TGTGCCAGCAGTTACCGAGGGCGAGATAGCAATCAGCCCCAGCATTTT. This translates into CASSYRGRDSNQPQHF.

The chain joins TRBV27 to TRBJ1-4; D is possibly TRBD1 (5 bases). The CDR3 contains 15 residues. The germline V gene encodes CDR1 MNHEY and CDR2 SMNVEV (reference sequence). Trimming cost V 7 bases and J 2 bases, with 14 bases left between them. The DNA for the CDR3 is TGTGCCAGCACCACCCGAGGGGCCACTAATGAAAAACTGTTTTTT. It yields the protein CASTTRGATNEKLFF.

V usage is TRBV7-8 and J usage is TRBJ2-6; D gene ambiguous. Germline V gives CDR1 SGHVS, CDR2 FQNEAQ. CDR3 size: 14 residues. V was pared by 6 bases and J by 4 bases, with 10 bases between. The CDR3 sequence: CASSQARGANVLTF. CDR3 sequence (DNA): TGTGCCAGCAGTCAGGCCAGGGGGGCCAACGTCCTGACTTTC.

The chain has TRBV10-3 and TRBJ1-1; no clear D. Germline V lookup: CDR1 ENHRY, CDR2 SYGVKD. This CDR3 is built from 19 residues. V was cut by 0 bases and J by 1 base, with 21 bases left in between. Here the CDR3 DNA reads TGTGCCATCAGTGAGTCCATTGCATCCCTTGACCCCGAGAACACTGAAGCTTTCTTT. The encoded protein is CAISESIASLDPENTEAFF.

The chain has TRBV5-4 and TRBJ2-5; a weak D match, TRBD1 (5 bases). The germline V and J ends were trimmed by 4 bases and 3 bases, with 13 bases remaining between them. Per germline, CDR1 SGHNT and CDR2 YYREEE (reference sequence). The CDR3 totals 14 residues. DNA for the CDR3: TGTGCCAGCAGCACTGAATACAGGAAAGAGACCCAGTACTTC. It specifies CASSTEYRKETQYF.

The V and J genes are TRBV30 and TRBJ2-3; D gene ambiguous. CDR1 is GTSNPN and CDR2 is SVGIG in the germline V gene (reference sequence). This CDR3 comprises 14 residues. V was shortened by 3 bases and J by 3 bases, with 13 bases between the two germline ends. For the CDR3, the DNA is TGTGCCTGGAGCCATAAAGTTCAAACAGATACGCAGTATTTT. It yields the protein CAWSHKVQTDTQYF.

The chain carries TRBV4-3 and TRBJ1-3, with D unclear. Germline V gene data show CDR1 as LGHNA and CDR2 as YSLEER. V was shortened by 1 base and J by 0 bases, with 13 bases between the two germline ends. The CDR3 runs 17 residues. The CDR3 spells CASSQGNEGLSGNTIYF. CDR3 DNA sequence: TGCGCCAGCAGCCAAGGAAACGAGGGCCTCTCTGGAAACACCATATATTTT.